A single sample is the source of the 8 T cell receptor beta chains below, sequenced in a study of graft-versus-host responses after intestinal transplantation. Repertoires were generated with immunoSEQ multiplex PCR, while TCRdb's copy carries only in-frame clones and drops some. The table shows roughly 21,000 clones, with 25% to 35% occurring only once. Irradiated stimulators labeled with violet dye, around 200,000 in number, were plated with around 200,000 CFSE-labeled responders. Sequences were derived from alloreactive CD8+ T cells from a mixed lymphocyte reaction culture, sampled before intestinal transplant. The subset is: CFSE-low proliferating T cells sorted from roughly 6-day pre-transplant mixed lymphocyte reaction (GvH or HvG direction). Every receptor here comes from a human patient who received an intestinal transplant.

The chain has TRBV27 and TRBJ2-7; the match to TRBD2 covers 12 bases. J lost 4 bases, V lost 2 bases, and 0 bases had no gene match. CDR1 and CDR2 from the germline V gene are MNHEY and SMNVEV (reference sequence). This CDR3 contains 14 residues. DNA for the CDR3: TGTGCCAGCAGTTTACTAGCGGGAGGGTACGAGCAGTACTTC. This codes for CASSLLAGGYEQYF.

The chain has TRBV11-1 and TRBJ2-7, with a possible D match to TRBD1 (5 bases). CDR1 and CDR2 (germline): SGHAT, FQDESV (reference sequence). This CDR3 is 13 amino acids long. Between the trimmed V and J ends, which lost 4 bases and 0 bases, there was a span of 7 bases. CDR3: CASSSDTSYEQYF. In nucleotides, the CDR3 is TGTGCCAGCAGCTCGGACACCTCCTACGAGCAGTACTTC. The entire variable domain, with the rest obtained from reference TRBV11-1 and TRBJ2-7, is as follows: EAEVAQSPRYKITEKSQAVAFWCDPISGHATLYWYRQILGQGPELLVQFQDESVVDDSQLPKDRFSAERLKGVDSTLKIQPAELGDSAMYLCASSSDTSYEQYFGPGTRLTVT.

The sample holds a few counts of this clone. At one end the junction does not follow the germline gene, possibly because of a read error. The chain recombines TRBV15 with TRBJ1-1, with D possibly being TRBD1 (5 bases). Germline V CDR1 and CDR2: LNHNV, YYDKDF (reference sequence). The CDR3 sequence is 14 residues long. CDR3 sequence: CATRREWGSAEAFF. CDR3 bases: TGTGCCACCAGAAGAGAATGGGGGTCCGCTGAAGCTTTCTTT.

This clone has only a few counts. The chain is built from TRBV7-9 and TRBJ1-4; 12 nucleotides match TRBD1. The trim removed 3 bases at V and 7 bases at J, leaving 3 bases unmatched. From germline, CDR1 is SEHNR and CDR2 FQNEAQ (reference sequence). The CDR3 totals 15 residues. As DNA, the CDR3 is TGTGCCAGCAGCTTGGGGACAGGGGGCAGTGAAAAACTGTTTTTT. Protein product: CASSLGTGGSEKLFF. Combining the CDR3 with reference TRBV7-9 and TRBJ1-4 gives the whole variable domain DTGVSQNPRHKITKRGQNVTFRCDPISEHNRLYWYRQTLGQGPEFLTYFQNEAQLEKSRLLSDRFSAERPKGSFSTLEIQRTEQGDSAMYLCASSLGTGGSEKLFFGSGTQLSVL.

This sequence joins TRBV10-1 and TRBJ2-7; TRBD1 aligns across 8 bases. Germline CDR1 is WNHNN and CDR2 is SYGVQD (reference sequence). V shed 4 bases, J shed 3 bases, and the junction held 11 bases outside the gene matches. This CDR3 region has 16 residues. In nucleotides, the CDR3 is TGCGCCAGCAGTGTGACAGGGGCCAAGGTTATCTACGAGCAGTACTTC. This gives the protein CASSVTGAKVIYEQYF.

The V call is TRBV27, the J call TRBJ2-3; D might be TRBD2 (5 bases). The CDR3 totals 13 residues. Germline V gene sequence: CDR1 MNHEY, CDR2 SMNVEV (reference sequence). V gave up 4 bases and J gave up 7 bases, with 12 bases separating them. The CDR3 reads CASSSGDGYTQYF. The CDR3 DNA is TGTGCCAGCAGTTCCGGGGATGGATATACGCAGTATTTT.

This chain links TRBV2 with TRBJ2-1; TRBD1 is a possible D gene (5 bases). Germline assignment: CDR1 SNHLY and CDR2 FYNNEI. Trimming removed 3 bases from V and 0 bases from J, with 9 bases in between. The CDR3 is made up of 15 amino acids. Here the CDR3 reads CASSDGASSYNEQFF. The CDR3 bases are TGTGCCAGCAGTGATGGGGCGAGCTCCTACAATGAGCAGTTCTTC.

The V gene is TRBV7-9, the J gene TRBJ1-5, with TRBD1 matching 10 bases. In germline, CDR1 is SEHNR, CDR2 FQNEAQ (reference sequence). The CDR3 totals 16 residues. The V gene end was trimmed by 0 bases and the J gene end by 5 bases; junction bases not matched to a gene: 4. CDR3 residues: CASSLADRGSDQPQHF. The CDR3 DNA follows: TGTGCCAGCAGCTTAGCGGACAGGGGGTCGGATCAGCCCCAGCATTTT.